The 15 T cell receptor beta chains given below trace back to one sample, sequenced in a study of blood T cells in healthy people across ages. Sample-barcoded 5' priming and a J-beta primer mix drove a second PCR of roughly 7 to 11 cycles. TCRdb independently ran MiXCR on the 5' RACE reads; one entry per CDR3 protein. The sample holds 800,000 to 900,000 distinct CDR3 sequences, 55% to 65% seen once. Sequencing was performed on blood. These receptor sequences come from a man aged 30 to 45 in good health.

Written as DNA, the CDR3 is TGCGCCAGCAGCTTATCAAGCCCAAGACTGAAAGAGACCCAGTACTTC. This gives the protein CASSLSSPRLKETQYF. V gene TRBV5-1 combines with J gene TRBJ2-5; D uncertain. Germline values: CDR1 SGHRS, CDR2 YFSETQ. Trimming left V 2 bases short and J 3 bases short, with 17 bases between. The CDR3 is 16 amino acids.

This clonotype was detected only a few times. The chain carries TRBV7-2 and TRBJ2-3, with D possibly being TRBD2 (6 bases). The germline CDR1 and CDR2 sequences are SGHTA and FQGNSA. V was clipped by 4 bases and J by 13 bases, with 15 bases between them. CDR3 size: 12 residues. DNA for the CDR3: TGTGCCAGCAGCTCGTCGGGGGTTACCAAGTATTTT. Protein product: CASSSSGVTKYF.

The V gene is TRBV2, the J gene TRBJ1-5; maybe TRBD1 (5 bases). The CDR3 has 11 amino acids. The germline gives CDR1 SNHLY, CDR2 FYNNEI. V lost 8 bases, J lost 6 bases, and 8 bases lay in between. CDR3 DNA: TGTGCCAGCGGGGCCCCTCAGCCCCAGCATTTT. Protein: CASGAPQPQHF.

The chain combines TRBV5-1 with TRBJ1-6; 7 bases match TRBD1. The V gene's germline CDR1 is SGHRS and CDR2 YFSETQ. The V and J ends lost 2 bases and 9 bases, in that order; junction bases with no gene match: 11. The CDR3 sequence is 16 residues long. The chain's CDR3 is CASSFNDRAGVSPLHF. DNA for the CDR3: TGCGCCAGCAGCTTCAATGACAGGGCCGGGGTTTCACCCCTCCACTTT.

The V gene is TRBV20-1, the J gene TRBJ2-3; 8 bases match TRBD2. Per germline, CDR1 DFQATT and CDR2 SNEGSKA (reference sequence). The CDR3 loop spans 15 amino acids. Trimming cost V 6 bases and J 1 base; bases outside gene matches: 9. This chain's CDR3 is CSAKTGGPGTDTQYF. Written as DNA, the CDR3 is TGCAGTGCCAAAACGGGGGGGCCGGGCACAGATACGCAGTATTTT.

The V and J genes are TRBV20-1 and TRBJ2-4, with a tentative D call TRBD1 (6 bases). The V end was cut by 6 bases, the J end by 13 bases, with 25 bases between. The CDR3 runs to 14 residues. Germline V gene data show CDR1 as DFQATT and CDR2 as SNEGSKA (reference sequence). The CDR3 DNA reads TGCAGTGCGCTTACCGGACAGAGGGTTAGTGGGCAGTACTTC. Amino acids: CSALTGQRVSGQYF.

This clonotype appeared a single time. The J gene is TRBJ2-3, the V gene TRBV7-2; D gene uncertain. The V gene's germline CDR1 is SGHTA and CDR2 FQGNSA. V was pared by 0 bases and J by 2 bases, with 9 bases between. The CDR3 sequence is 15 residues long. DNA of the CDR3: TGTGCCAGCAGCTTAGCCCGAGCCTACACAGATACGCAGTATTTT. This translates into CASSLARAYTDTQYF. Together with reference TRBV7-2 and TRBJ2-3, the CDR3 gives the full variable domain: GAGVSQSPSNKVTEKGKDVELRCDPISGHTALYWYRQSLGQGLEFLIYFQGNSAPDKSGLPSDRFSAERTGGSVSTLTIQRTQQEDSAVYLCASSLARAYTDTQYFGPGTRLTVL.

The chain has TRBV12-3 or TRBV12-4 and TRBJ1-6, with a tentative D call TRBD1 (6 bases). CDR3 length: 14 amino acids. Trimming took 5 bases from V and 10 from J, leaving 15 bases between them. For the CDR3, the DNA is TGTGCCAGCAGTGTGAGGGGGGTAGGGTCACCCCTCCACTTT. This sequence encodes CASSVRGVGSPLHF.

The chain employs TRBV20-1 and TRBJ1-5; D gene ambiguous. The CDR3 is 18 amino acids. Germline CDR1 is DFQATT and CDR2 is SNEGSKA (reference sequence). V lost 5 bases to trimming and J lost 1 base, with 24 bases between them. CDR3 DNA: TGCAGTGCTTTTGTTGGGAACCTGAATATTGGAAGCAATCAGCCCCAGCATTTT. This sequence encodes CSAFVGNLNIGSNQPQHF.

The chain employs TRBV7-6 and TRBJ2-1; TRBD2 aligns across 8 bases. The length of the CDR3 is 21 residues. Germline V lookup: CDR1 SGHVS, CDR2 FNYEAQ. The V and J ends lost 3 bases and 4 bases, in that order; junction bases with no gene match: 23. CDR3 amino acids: CASSFYGISAGLGVGYNEQFF. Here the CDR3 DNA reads TGTGCCAGCAGCTTTTATGGCATTTCGGCGGGACTAGGGGTTGGATACAATGAGCAGTTCTTC.

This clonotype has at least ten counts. The CDR3 region is CASSLYRGTYEQYF. In nucleotides, the CDR3 is TGTGCCAGCAGCTTATACAGGGGCACATACGAGCAGTACTTC. This rearrangement joins TRBV7-2 to TRBJ2-7, with TRBD1 matching 7 bases. The CDR3 sequence is 14 residues long. Germline loops: CDR1 SGHTA, CDR2 FQGNSA. V trimming: 2 bases; J trimming: 4 bases; junction bases outside the gene matches: 5.

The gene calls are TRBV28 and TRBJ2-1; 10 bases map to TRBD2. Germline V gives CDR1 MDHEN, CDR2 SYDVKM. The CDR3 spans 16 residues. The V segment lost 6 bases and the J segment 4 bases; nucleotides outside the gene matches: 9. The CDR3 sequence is CASRDPGLAIYNEQFF. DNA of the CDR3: TGTGCCAGCAGAGACCCGGGACTAGCGATTTACAATGAGCAGTTCTTC. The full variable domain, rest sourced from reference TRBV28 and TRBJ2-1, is DVKVTQSSRYLVKRTGEKVFLECVQDMDHENMFWYRQDPGLGLRLIYFSYDVKMKEKGDIPEGYSVSREKKERFSLILESASTNQTSMYLCASRDPGLAIYNEQFFGPGTRLTVL.

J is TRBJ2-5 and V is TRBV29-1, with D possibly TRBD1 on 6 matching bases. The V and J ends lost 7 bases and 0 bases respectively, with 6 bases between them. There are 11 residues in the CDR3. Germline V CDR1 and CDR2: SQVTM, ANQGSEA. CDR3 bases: TGCAGCGGACAGGACCAAGAGACCCAGTACTTC. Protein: CSGQDQETQYF.

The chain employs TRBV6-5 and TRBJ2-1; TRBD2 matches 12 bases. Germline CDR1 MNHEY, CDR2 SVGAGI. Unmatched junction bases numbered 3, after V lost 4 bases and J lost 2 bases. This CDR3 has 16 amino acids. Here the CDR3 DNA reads TGTGCCAGCAGTTTCACTAGCGGGGGGCCCTACAATGAGCAGTTCTTC. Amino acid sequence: CASSFTSGGPYNEQFF.

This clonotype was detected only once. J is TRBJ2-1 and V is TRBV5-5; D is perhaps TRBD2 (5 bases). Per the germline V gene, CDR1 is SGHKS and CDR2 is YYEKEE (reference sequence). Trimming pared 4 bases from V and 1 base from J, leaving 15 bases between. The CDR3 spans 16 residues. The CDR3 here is CASSPLSSWSYNEQFF. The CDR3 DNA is TGTGCCAGCAGCCCCCTATCTAGCTGGTCCTACAATGAGCAGTTCTTC.